These T cell receptor beta chains were read from a single sample in a study of blood T cell repertoires in COVID-19. Method: immunoSEQ multiplex PCR; TCRdb's copy keeps in-frame clones and lacks some. The data hold some 180,000 clones, with 83% observed a single time. The sample comprised peripheral blood. These receptor sequences come from a woman older than 75 with acute or convalescent COVID-19. CDR3s include the opening cysteine and the closing phenylalanine or tryptophan. D genes are given only for firm matches. Only part of the rows carry a size: once, few, many, or a class if the clone is expanded.

clone_size	v_call	j_call	d_call	cdr3_nt	cdr3_aa
.	TRBV5-3	TRBJ1-5	TRBD1	TGTGCCAGAACCCCCGTATCGGACAGGGGGAGCAATCAGCCCCAGCATTTT	CARTPVSDRGSNQPQHF
once	TRBV6-4	TRBJ2-1	TRBD2	TGTGCCAGCAGTGTGGGGACTAGCGGGTACAATGAGCAGTTCTTC	CASSVGTSGYNEQFF
few	TRBV5-1	TRBJ1-2	.	TGCGCCAGCAGCTTGGAGGCGACTGCCAACTATGGCTACACCTTC	CASSLEATANYGYTF
.	TRBV9	TRBJ1-2	TRBD1	TGTGCCAGCAGCCCTACAGGGGCGAACTATGGCTACACCTTC	CASSPTGANYGYTF
.	TRBV7-8	TRBJ1-3	.	TGTGCCAGCAGCTTAACCTGGAGCTCTGGAAACACCATATATTTT	CASSLTWSSGNTIYF
.	TRBV27	TRBJ2-2	.	TGTGCCAGCAGTTCCCAAGGGGGGACAGCTAACACCGGGGAGCTGTTTTTT	CASSSQGGTANTGELFF
.	TRBV19	TRBJ2-1	.	TGTGCCAGTAGTATAGGTGGTAGCTCCAATGAGCAGTTCTTC	CASSIGGSSNEQFF
.	TRBV9	TRBJ2-7	TRBD1	TGTGCCAGCAGCACGGCCGGGACAGGAGGCGAGCAGTACTTC	CASSTAGTGGEQYF
.	TRBV29-1	TRBJ1-2	.	TGCAGCGACCGGCGGGGAAGGGATGGCTACACCTTC	CSDRRGRDGYTF
.	TRBV5-1	TRBJ2-7	.	TGCGCCAGCAGCTTGGTCCCGCAAACTGAGCAGTACTTC	CASSLVPQTEQYF
.	TRBV6-6	TRBJ2-3	.	TGTGCCAGCAGTTCACCCCAAATGGACAGAGTTACGCAGTATTTT	CASSSPQMDRVTQYF
.	TRBV5-6	TRBJ1-2	TRBD1	TGTGCCAGCAGTTCCGGGACAGGCCGTACCCTCACGCGCTACACCTTC	CASSSGTGRTLTRYTF
.	TRBV6-1	TRBJ1-2	.	TGTGCCAGCAGTGATAGGGGCGGGAGGGACCGGTATGGCTACACCTTC	CASSDRGGRDRYGYTF
.	TRBV7-9	TRBJ1-1	.	TGTGCCAGCAGCGCCACCGGGACGGGAGTCGCTGAAGCTTTCTTT	CASSATGTGVAEAFF
.	TRBV7-2	TRBJ1-2	.	TGTGCCAGCAGCGCGCAACCGACAGATGGAGGCTACACCTTC	CASSAQPTDGGYTF
.	TRBV30	TRBJ1-2	TRBD1	TGTGCCTGGAGTGTACAAGGTGACAGGGGACGATATGGCTACACCTTC	CAWSVQGDRGRYGYTF
.	TRBV5-6	TRBJ2-1	.	TGTGCCAGCAGCCCCTTAGGTGGTCTCGCAGGCAATGAGCAGTTCTTC	CASSPLGGLAGNEQFF
.	TRBV6-5	TRBJ1-5	.	TGTGCCAGCTGGGGAAGGGAGGCCAATCAGCCCCAGCATTTT	CASWGREANQPQHF
few	TRBV6-5	TRBJ2-7	.	TGTGCCAGCAGTCTAGACAGGGGAGCGGGGGAGCAGTACTTC	CASSLDRGAGEQYF
.	TRBV15	TRBJ2-3	TRBD1	TGTGCCACCAGCACGGACAGGTCGGCAGATACGCAGTATTTT	CATSTDRSADTQYF
once	TRBV6-5	TRBJ2-7	.	TGTGCCAGCAGTAACCGGGACACCTTATTTTTC	CASSNRDTLFF
.	TRBV7-2	TRBJ2-7	.	TGTGCCAGCAGCTCTCAGGGGGGCGACGAGCAGTACTTC	CASSSQGGDEQYF
.	TRBV9	TRBJ2-2	TRBD2	TGTGCCAGCAGCGCCATAGCGGGGGGGCGGGAGCTGTTTTTT	CASSAIAGGRELFF
.	TRBV28	TRBJ1-1	.	TGTGCCAGCAGTTCTGAGGACAGGAACACTGAAGCTTTCTTT	CASSSEDRNTEAFF
.	TRBV7-6	TRBJ1-1	.	TGTGCCAGCAGCCTGCGACAGAACACTGAAGCTTTCTTT	CASSLRQNTEAFF
.	TRBV7-3	TRBJ1-3	.	TGTGCCAGCAGCCCGGTCGGAGGGGCTGGAAACACCATATATTTT	CASSPVGGAGNTIYF